This T cell receptor beta chain emerged from a study of cytomegalovirus exposure and HLA in healthy donors. Overall study results and limits: Many donors shared some public TCRs, even though most TCR sequences were rare. Investigators reported fewer than 200 TCR beta chains as tied to cytomegalovirus. Later analysis demonstrated an association between a missense DCLRE1C variant and TCR beta V- and J-gene trimming.

A word on this clone: What it binds is not known.

PCR employed 60 Vbeta and 13 Jbeta primers. The table came from immunoSEQ multiplex PCR; TCRdb's copy has only in-frame clones and leaves some out. The sample comprises 85,000 to 100,000 clones, roughly 79% of which are singletons, and roughly 5% rests with the top ten. Germline CDR1 and CDR2: LGHNA and YSLEER. J lost 5 bases, V lost 3 bases, and 9 bases had no gene match. The CDR3 loop spans 15 amino acids. The TCR comes from a woman aged 40-49 years in good health and CMV-seronegative. The chain links TRBV4-3 to TRBJ2-5; 7 bases line up with TRBD2. Sequences were obtained from PBMCs. The DNA of the CDR3 is TGCGCCAGCAGCCACGGGACTATGATAGAGGAGACCCAGTACTTC. The encoded protein is CASSHGTMIEETQYF.